A few counts support the clone carrying this T cell receptor beta chain. Its antigen is not identified. The sample originates from a study of T cells after yellow fever vaccination. V shed 5 bases and J 15 bases; nucleotides not matched to a gene: 5. The CDR3 consists of 13 residues. The germline CDR1 and CDR2 sequences are KGHDR and SFDVKD. TCRdb re-derived calls from the 5' RACE reads in MiXCR, one entry per CDR3 protein. The data show some 390,000 distinct CDR3 sequences, with around 20% seen just once and about 18% held by the top ten. Study-level findings and limits: A limited proportion of clonotypes was detected within both the CD4 and CD8 compartments.

Sequenced here: PBMCs, sampled before the yellow fever booster vaccination. The gene calls are TRBV24-1 and TRBJ2-1; 14 bases are shared with TRBD2. This clonotype was obtained from a man between 18 and 29 years old who received the YFV17D yellow fever vaccine. CDR3 loop: CATSGTSGGSMFF. CDR3 nucleotides: TGTGCCACCAGTGGGACTAGCGGGGGGTCGATGTTCTTC.